One T cell receptor beta chain is described in this entry. The entry originates in a study of shared clonotypes between healthy human individuals. Libraries were prepared by immunoSEQ multiplex PCR; TCRdb keeps only in-frame clonotypes and omits some of them. The table includes roughly 590,000 clones, nearly 97% detected once. Per the germline V gene, CDR1 is MNHEY and CDR2 is SMNVEV (reference sequence). CDR3 length: 15 amino acids. V shed 5 bases and J shed 2 bases, with 16 bases lying between them. As defined, naive CD8 cells were CD45RO-negative and positively selected for CCR7, with terminally differentiated effector memory CD45RA+ cells excluded.

This chain uses TRBV27 with TRBJ2-7, with D perhaps matching TRBD1 (5 bases). The TCR comes from a woman aged 30 to 39 in good health. The specimen sequenced was naive CD8+ T cells sorted from blood. The CDR3, as DNA: TGTGCCAGCAGTCAGCAGGGATTTACCACCTACGAGCAGTACTTC. This translates into CASSQQGFTTYEQYF.